The present TCR beta chain was sequenced within a study of T cell repertoires in cytomegalovirus infection. Study-level information: CMV infection plus the matching HLA type was flagged by public TCR beta signatures. General study results and limits: CMV-specific HLA-C-restricted TCR beta clonotypes dominated the ex vivo response. People with CMV and the relevant HLA were identified by cumulative public TCR beta family frequency.

This clonotype was found many times. Its target is unknown. A read error may produce the germline difference seen at one junction end. Germline CDR1 is SSHAT and CDR2 is FNYEAQ (reference sequence). This CDR3 has 16 residues. In TCRdb, the reads were re-called with MiXCR into one record per CDR3 protein. Of more than 140,000 distinct CDR3 sequences in the sample, about 6.5% were seen once. The material sequenced was PBMCs. The rearrangement links TRBV7-7 to TRBJ2-5, with TRBD2 matching 12 bases. The TCR originated in a human donor in good health (CMV status not recorded). Some clones in this sample may be carry-over from other donors' samples. In DNA, the CDR3 is TGTGCTAGCAGCGACGGACTAGCGGGGATCCAGGAGACCCAGTACTTC. It yields the protein CASSDGLAGIQETQYF.